The TCR beta chain under discussion was sequenced for a study of blood T cell repertoires in COVID-19. The CDR3 consists of 15 residues. Germline V gene data show CDR1 as SGHNT and CDR2 as YENEEA. Trimming took 5 bases from V and 0 from J, leaving 14 bases between them. Assay used: immunoSEQ multiplex PCR; TCRdb lists only in-frame clones, some missing. The table has around 60,000 clones, 85% to 90% seen once. The specimen was peripheral blood. V gene TRBV11-3 combines with J gene TRBJ2-7, with D tentatively TRBD1 (5 bases). This receptor was identified in a woman between 55 and 75 years old with COVID-19, enrolled during active disease. Here the CDR3 reads CASSLGRAPSYEQYF. CDR3 bases: TGTGCCAGCAGCCTGGGGCGCGCGCCCTCCTACGAGCAGTACTTC.